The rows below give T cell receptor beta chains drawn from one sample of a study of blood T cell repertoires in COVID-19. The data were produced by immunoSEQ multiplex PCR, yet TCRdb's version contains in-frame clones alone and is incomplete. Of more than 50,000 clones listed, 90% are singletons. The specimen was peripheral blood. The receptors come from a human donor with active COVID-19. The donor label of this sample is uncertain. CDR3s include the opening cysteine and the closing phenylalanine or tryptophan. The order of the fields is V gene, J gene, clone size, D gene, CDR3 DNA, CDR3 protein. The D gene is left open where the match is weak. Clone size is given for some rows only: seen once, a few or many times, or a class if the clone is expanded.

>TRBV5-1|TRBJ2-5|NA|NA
TGCGCCAGCAGCTCGACAGTTCAAGAGACCCAGTACTTC
CASSSTVQETQYF
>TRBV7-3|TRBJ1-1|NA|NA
TGTGCCAGCAGCTTAACGGGGGGGAACACTGAAGCTTTCTTT
CASSLTGGNTEAFF
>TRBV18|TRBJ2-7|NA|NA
TGTGCCAGCTCACCACTGGGCGACCTCTCCTACGAGCAGTACTTC
CASSPLGDLSYEQYF
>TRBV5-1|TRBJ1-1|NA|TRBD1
TGCGCCAGCAGCGGAACCGGGACAGGGGAGGCTTTCTTT
CASSGTGTGEAFF
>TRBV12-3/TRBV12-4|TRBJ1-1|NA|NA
TGTGCCAGCAGTTTGGGGGGTAACACTGAAGCTTTCTTT
CASSLGGNTEAFF
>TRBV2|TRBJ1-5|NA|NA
TGTGCTACCCGGGAAATTTATAGCAATCAGCCCCAGCATTTT
CATREIYSNQPQHF
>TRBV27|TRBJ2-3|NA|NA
TGTGCCAGCAGTTTGCCTAGCGCCACAGATACGCAGTATTTT
CASSLPSATDTQYF
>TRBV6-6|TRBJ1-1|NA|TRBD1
TGTGCCAGCAGTCCTGGACAGGGGGCGAGGACTGAAGCTTTCTTT
CASSPGQGARTEAFF
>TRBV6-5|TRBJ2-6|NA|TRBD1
TGTGCCAGCAGTTACTACGGACAGGGACCCAACGTCCTGACTTTC
CASSYYGQGPNVLTF
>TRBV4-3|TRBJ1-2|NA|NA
TGCGCCAGCAGCCAAGTCACAGGGTCTAACTATGGCTACACCTTC
CASSQVTGSNYGYTF
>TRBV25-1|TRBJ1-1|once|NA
TGTGCCAGCAGTGACAGGGGAGACACTGAAGCTTTCTTT
CASSDRGDTEAFF
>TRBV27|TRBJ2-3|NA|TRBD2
TGTGCCAGCAGGTGGCTAGCGGACACAGATACGCAGTATTTT
CASRWLADTDTQYF
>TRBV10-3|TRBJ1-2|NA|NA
TGTGCCATCAGTGAGTCGCGCATTAACTATGGCTACACCTTC
CAISESRINYGYTF
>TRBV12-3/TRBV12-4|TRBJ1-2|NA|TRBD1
TGTGCCAGCAGTTCCGACAGGGCCGGAGGCTACACCTTC
CASSSDRAGGYTF
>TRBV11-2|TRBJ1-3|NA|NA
TGTGCCAGCAGCTCCGACAGCTCTGGAAACACCATATATTTT
CASSSDSSGNTIYF
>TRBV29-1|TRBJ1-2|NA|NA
TGCAGCGCCCACGGTAGTCGCGGGGGCTACACCTTC
CSAHGSRGGYTF
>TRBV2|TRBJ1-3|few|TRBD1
TGTGCCAGCAGTGCCGGACAGGTTAACTCTGGAAACACCATATATTTT
CASSAGQVNSGNTIYF
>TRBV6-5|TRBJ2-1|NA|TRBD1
TGTGCCAGCAGTTACTCCGGACAGGGAGGTGAGCAGTTCTTC
CASSYSGQGGEQFF
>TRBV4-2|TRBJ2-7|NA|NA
TGTGCCAGCAGCGGAGGACGGATAAATTACGAGCAGTACTTC
CASSGGRINYEQYF
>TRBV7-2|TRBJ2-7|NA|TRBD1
TGTGCCAGCAGCCCCTGGGGACAGGGGTTTTACGAGCAGTACTTC
CASSPWGQGFYEQYF
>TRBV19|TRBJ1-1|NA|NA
TGTGCCAGTAATAGGGGATCTTCGAACACTGAAGCTTTCTTT
CASNRGSSNTEAFF
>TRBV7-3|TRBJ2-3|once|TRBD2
TGTGCCAGCAGCTTGGGACTAGCGGGAGGGCCAAGTTGGGTAGATACGCAGTATTTT
CASSLGLAGGPSWVDTQYF
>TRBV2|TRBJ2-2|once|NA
TGTGCCAGCAATATCGACCGGGTGGTGACCGGGGAGCTGTTTTTT
CASNIDRVVTGELFF
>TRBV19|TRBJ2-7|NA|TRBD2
TGTGCCAGTAGTACTACCGCTAGCGGGAGCTCCGAGCAGTACTTC
CASSTTASGSSEQYF
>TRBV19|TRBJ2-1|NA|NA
TGTGCCAGCCGCGGGGCAGGGTTCTATGAGCAGTTCTTC
CASRGAGFYEQFF
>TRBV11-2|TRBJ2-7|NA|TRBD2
TGTGCCAGCAGCTGGGAGGGTCCCTACGAGCAGTACTTC
CASSWEGPYEQYF
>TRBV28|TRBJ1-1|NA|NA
TGTGCCAGCAGTCCGTGGGAGATTCGGGGCACTGAAGCTTTCTTT
CASSPWEIRGTEAFF
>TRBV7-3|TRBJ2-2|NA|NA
TGTGCCAGCAGCTCCGGGTCCCAGACCGGGGAGCTGTTTTTT
CASSSGSQTGELFF
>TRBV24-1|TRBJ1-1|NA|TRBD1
TGTGCCACCAGTGATTCCAGGGGGACTGAAGCTTTCTTT
CATSDSRGTEAFF
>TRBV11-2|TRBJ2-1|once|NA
TGTGCCAGCAGCTTAGGTGGAGGAGGCAGGGGTGAGCAGTTCTTC
CASSLGGGGRGEQFF
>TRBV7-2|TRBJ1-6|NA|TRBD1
TGTGCCAGCAGCTTAGCCGGACAGGATTCTTCACCCCTCCACTTT
CASSLAGQDSSPLHF
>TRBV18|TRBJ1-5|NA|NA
TGTGCCAGCTCAGCCGACTACTCAGCCCAGCATTTT
CASSADYSAQHF
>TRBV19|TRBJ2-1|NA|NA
TGTGCCAGTAGTGAGGGCTCTCAGTCCTACAATGAGCAGTTCTTC
CASSEGSQSYNEQFF
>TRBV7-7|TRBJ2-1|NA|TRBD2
TGTGCTAGCAGCCAGAGCGGGAGGGACAATGAGCAGTTCTTC
CASSQSGRDNEQFF
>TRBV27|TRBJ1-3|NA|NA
TGTGCCAGCAGTTCTCGCTCTGGAAACACCATATATTTT
CASSSRSGNTIYF
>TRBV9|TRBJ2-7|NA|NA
TGTGCCAGCAGCGTAGTTGGAGGGTCCGACGAGCAGTACTTC
CASSVVGGSDEQYF
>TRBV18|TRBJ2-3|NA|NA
TGTGCCAGCTCAGGGCGGGGAGATACGCAGTATTTT
CASSGRGDTQYF